The 13 T cell receptor beta chains below were found in one sample sequenced in a study of radiotherapy plus CTLA-4 blockade in lung cancer. The repertoire was sequenced with immunoSEQ multiplex PCR; TCRdb's copy has only in-frame clones and lacks some. Here the sample spans 71,000 or so clones, more than 75% being singletons. The specimen was peripheral blood, collected from a patient treated with radiotherapy plus ipilimumab. These receptor sequences come from a human donor with non-small cell lung cancer who had stable disease on radiotherapy plus ipilimumab.

This chain uses TRBV27 with TRBJ1-2; D not resolved. V lost 5 bases and J 9 bases, leaving 22 bases between the germline ends. This CDR3 has 15 amino acids. Germline CDR1 MNHEY, CDR2 SMNVEV (reference sequence). CDR3 nucleotide sequence: TGTGCCAGCAGTCCTCCCTCCCGGGATCTTAGGAGCTACACCTTC. This sequence encodes CASSPPSRDLRSYTF.

Only one count was recorded for this clone. The conserved final phenylalanine or tryptophan is absent from the CDR3, which likely points to a read error. V gene TRBV5-1 combines with J gene TRBJ1-1; D not certain. CDR3 length equals 14 residues. Germline-derived CDR1 and CDR2 are SGHRS and YFSETQ. V was shortened by 6 bases and J by 0 bases, with 12 bases between the two germline ends. The CDR3, as DNA: TGCGCCAGCACCCTTCCCGGGCTGAACACTGAAGCTTTCCTT. It translates to CASTLPGLNTEAFL.

J is TRBJ2-3 and V is TRBV15; 9 bases agree with TRBD1. This CDR3 is built from 15 residues. The V gene's germline CDR1 is LNHNV and CDR2 YYDKDF (reference sequence). Trimming removed 0 bases from V and 3 bases from J; junction bases left unmatched: 1. The CDR3 region has the DNA TGTGCCACCAGCAGAGATGGGACAGGGACAGATACGCAGTATTTT. Its protein is CATSRDGTGTDTQYF. Full variable domain (remainder filled in from reference TRBV15 and TRBJ2-3): DAMVIQNPRYQVTQFGKPVTLSCSQTLNHNVMYWYQQKSSQAPKLLFHYYDKDFNNEADTPDNFQSRRPNTSFCFLDIRSPGLGDTAMYLCATSRDGTGTDTQYFGPGTRLTVL.

The rearrangement links TRBV28 to TRBJ2-7, with 7 nucleotides matching TRBD1. CDR3 length equals 14 residues. V lost 7 bases and J lost 3; bases outside the gene matches: 9. Germline V gene data show CDR1 as MDHEN and CDR2 as SYDVKM. The CDR3 loop is CASNPPGQNYEQYF. As DNA, the CDR3 is TGTGCCAGCAACCCACCGGGACAGAACTACGAGCAGTACTTC.

This chain links TRBV23-1 with TRBJ1-4; D not certain. TRBV23-1 is an ORF; its function is uncertain. This CDR3 has 15 amino acids. V was shortened by 2 bases and J by 0 bases, with 7 bases between the two germline ends. This CDR3 is CASSQRAATNEKLFF. As DNA, the CDR3 is TGCGCCAGCAGTCAAAGAGCCGCAACTAATGAAAAACTGTTTTTT.

V gene TRBV7-2 combines with J gene TRBJ1-1; tentatively, D is TRBD1 (5 bases). V was trimmed by 1 base and J by 1 base, leaving 10 bases between them. The CDR3 runs 15 residues. Germline assignment: CDR1 SGHTA and CDR2 FQGNSA. CDR3 nucleotide sequence: TGTGCCAGCAGCTTAGTTCCGACAGCGAACACTGAAGCTTTCTTT. It encodes CASSLVPTANTEAFF.

The chain employs TRBV6-1 and TRBJ2-5; 12 bases line up with TRBD2. CDR1 MNHNS and CDR2 SASEGT come from the germline V gene. The junction had 0 bases not matched to a gene; V was cut back by 2 bases and J by 2 bases. The CDR3 has 15 amino acids. CDR3 DNA: TGTGCCAGCAGTGAACTAGCGGGGGGGCAAGAGACCCAGTACTTC. Its protein is CASSELAGGQETQYF.

The chain carries TRBV19 and TRBJ2-7; D gene ambiguous. V gave up 1 base and J gave up 6 bases, with 10 bases separating them. Germline CDR1 reads LNHDA; CDR2 reads SQIVND (reference sequence). The CDR3 totals 13 residues. The CDR3 bases are TGTGCCAGTAGTATAGGGCCGAGATCCGAGCAGTACTTC. It encodes CASSIGPRSEQYF.

This chain joins TRBV6-4 and TRBJ1-6; D may be TRBD1 (5 bases). This CDR3 region has 13 residues. The germline gives CDR1 MRHNA, CDR2 SNTAGT. Trimming took 8 bases from V and 5 from J, leaving 10 bases between them. CDR3 in DNA: TGTGCCAGCGGGGAGACAGATAATTCACCCCTCCACTTT. It yields the protein CASGETDNSPLHF.

V is TRBV5-6 and J is TRBJ1-1, with D possibly matching TRBD1 (5 bases). This CDR3 region has 14 residues. V was pared by 1 base and J by 1 base, with 8 bases between. Germline CDR1 reads SGHDT; CDR2 reads YYEEEE. The CDR3 coding sequence is TGTGCCAGCAGCTTGCAGGGCGGGAACACTGAAGCTTTCTTT. This translates into CASSLQGGNTEAFF.

This chain connects TRBV6-5 to TRBJ1-2, with a tentative D call TRBD1 (5 bases). There are 12 residues in the CDR3. The germline CDR1 and CDR2 sequences are MNHEY and SVGAGI. V was shortened by 11 bases and J by 8 bases, with 18 bases between the two germline ends. The CDR3 DNA is TGTGCCGCGAGGGACTCCCCCGCGGGCTACACCTTC. This sequence encodes CAARDSPAGYTF.

The V and J genes are TRBV11-2 and TRBJ2-2; the D gene could be TRBD1 or TRBD2 (5 bases each). This CDR3 spans 15 amino acids. The germline V gene has CDR1 SGHAT and CDR2 FQNNGV. V lost 1 base to trimming and J lost 4 bases, with 10 bases between them. CDR3 nucleotide sequence: TGTGCCAGCAGCTTAGCCCTGGGGGTCACCGGGGAGCTGTTTTTT. Translating gives CASSLALGVTGELFF.

This chain links TRBV2 with TRBJ1-1, with D possibly TRBD1 on 5 matching bases. The germline V gene has CDR1 SNHLY and CDR2 FYNNEI. The CDR3 runs to 14 residues. V lost 3 bases, J lost 2 bases, and 10 bases lay in between. CDR3 sequence (DNA): TGTGCCAGCAGTGAGGTGACAGCTAACACTGAAGCTTTCTTT. It yields the protein CASSEVTANTEAFF.